This T cell receptor beta chain emerged from a study of spatial heterogeneity in lung cancer. Study results and limitations: Coverage estimated for tumor T cells reached roughly 6.5% for alpha chains and 12% to 15% for beta chains. Intratumoral expanded alpha and beta TCR counts were found to track tumor mutation counts.

V lost 2 bases, J lost 2 bases, and 9 bases lay in between. Germline CDR1 SQVTM, CDR2 ANQGSEA. The CDR3 length is 13 residues. This clonotype was recorded at least ten times. Its antigen remains unidentified. This beta chain lies outside the target of a library built for alpha chains; its clone size means little. Every TCR cDNA molecule bore a unique molecular identifier. MiXCR was run by TCRdb on the 5' RACE reads, yielding one entry per CDR3 protein. Counted here are 5,500 to 7,500 distinct CDR3 sequences, around 12% occurring once; the ten biggest clones make up over 20%. Time point denoted: sample taken at primary tumor resection. The donors comprised 60 to 80 untreated early-stage non-small cell lung cancer patients. Sequencing of whole RNA from tumor, nontumor lung or frozen PBMC involved no sorting.

The chain joins TRBV29-1 to TRBJ2-5, with D maybe TRBD1 (5 bases). The input for sequencing was lung tumor tissue, taken at surgery. The sequence came from a male donor with early-stage non-small cell lung cancer. CDR3 residues: CSVERGRQETQYF. The CDR3 coding sequence is TGCAGCGTTGAAAGGGGTAGGCAAGAGACCCAGTACTTC.